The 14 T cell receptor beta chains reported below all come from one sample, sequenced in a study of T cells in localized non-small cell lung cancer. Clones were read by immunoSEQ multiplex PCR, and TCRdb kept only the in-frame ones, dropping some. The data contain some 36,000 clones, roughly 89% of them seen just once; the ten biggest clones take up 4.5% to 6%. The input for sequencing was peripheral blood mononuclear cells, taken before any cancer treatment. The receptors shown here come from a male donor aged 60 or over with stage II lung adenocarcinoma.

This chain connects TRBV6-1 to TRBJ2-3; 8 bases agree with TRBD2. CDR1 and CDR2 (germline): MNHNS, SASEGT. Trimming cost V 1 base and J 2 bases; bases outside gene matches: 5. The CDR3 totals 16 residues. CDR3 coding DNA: TGTGCCAGCAGTGAAGGTGGTAGCGGGAACACAGATACGCAGTATTTT. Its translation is CASSEGGSGNTDTQYF.

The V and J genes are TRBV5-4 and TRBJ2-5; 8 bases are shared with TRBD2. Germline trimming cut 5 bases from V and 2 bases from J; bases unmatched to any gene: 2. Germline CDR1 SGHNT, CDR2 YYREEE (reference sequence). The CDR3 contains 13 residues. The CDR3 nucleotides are TGTGCCAGCAGTCCGGGGGGGCAAGAGACCCAGTACTTC. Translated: CASSPGGQETQYF.

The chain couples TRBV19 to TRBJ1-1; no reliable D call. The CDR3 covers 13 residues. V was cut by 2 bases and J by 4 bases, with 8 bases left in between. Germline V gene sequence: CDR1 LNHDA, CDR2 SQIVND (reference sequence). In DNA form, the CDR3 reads TGTGCCAGTAGTATACAGGCCGGCACTGAAGCTTTCTTT. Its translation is CASSIQAGTEAFF. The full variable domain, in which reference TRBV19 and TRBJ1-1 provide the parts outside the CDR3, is DGGITQSPKYLFRKEGQNVTLSCEQNLNHDAMYWYRQDPGQGLRLIYYSQIVNDFQKGDIAEGYSVSREKKESFPLTVTSAQKNPTAFYLCASSIQAGTEAFFGQGTRLTVV.

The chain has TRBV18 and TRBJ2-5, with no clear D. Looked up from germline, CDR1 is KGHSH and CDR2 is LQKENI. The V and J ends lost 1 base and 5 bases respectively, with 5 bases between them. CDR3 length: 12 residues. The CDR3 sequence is CASSPRVETQYF. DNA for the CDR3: TGTGCCAGCTCACCACGGGTGGAGACCCAGTACTTC.

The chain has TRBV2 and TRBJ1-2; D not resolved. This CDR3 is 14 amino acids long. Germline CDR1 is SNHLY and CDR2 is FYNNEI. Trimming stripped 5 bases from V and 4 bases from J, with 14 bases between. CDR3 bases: TGTGCCAGCAGTAAAACCAGCGAGAGCTATGGCTACACCTTC. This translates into CASSKTSESYGYTF. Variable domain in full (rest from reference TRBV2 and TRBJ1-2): EPEVTQTPSHQVTQMGQEVILRCVPISNHLYFYWYRQILGQKVEFLVSFYNNEISEKSEIFDDQFSVERPDGSNFTLKIRSTKLEDSAMYFCASSKTSESYGYTFGSGTRLTVV.

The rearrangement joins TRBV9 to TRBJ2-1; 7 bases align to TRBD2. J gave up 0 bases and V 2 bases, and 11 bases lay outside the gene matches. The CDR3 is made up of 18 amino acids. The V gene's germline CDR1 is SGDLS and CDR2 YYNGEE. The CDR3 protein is CASSVTSEYYPSYNEQFF. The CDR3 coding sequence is TGTGCCAGCAGCGTCACTAGCGAGTACTATCCCTCCTACAATGAGCAGTTCTTC.

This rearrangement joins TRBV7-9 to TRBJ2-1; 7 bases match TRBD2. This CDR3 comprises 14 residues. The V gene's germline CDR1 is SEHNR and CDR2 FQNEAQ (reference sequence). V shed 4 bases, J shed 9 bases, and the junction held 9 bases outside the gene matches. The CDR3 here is CASSYGGGRSEQFF. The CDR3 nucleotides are TGTGCCAGCAGCTACGGAGGCGGGAGAAGTGAGCAGTTCTTC.

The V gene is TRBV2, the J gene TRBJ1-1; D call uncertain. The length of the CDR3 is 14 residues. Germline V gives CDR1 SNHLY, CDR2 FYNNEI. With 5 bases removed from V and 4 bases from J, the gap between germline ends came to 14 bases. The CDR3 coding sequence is TGTGCCAGCAGTTCCTGGGAGGGAGGCACTGAAGCTTTCTTT. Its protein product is CASSSWEGGTEAFF.

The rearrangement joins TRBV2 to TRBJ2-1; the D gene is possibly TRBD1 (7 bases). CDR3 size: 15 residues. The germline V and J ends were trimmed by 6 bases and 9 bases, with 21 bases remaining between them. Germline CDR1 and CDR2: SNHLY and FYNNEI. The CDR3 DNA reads TGTGCCAGCAGAAAAACCGACAGGGTGGGGGGTGAGCAGTTCTTC. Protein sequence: CASRKTDRVGGEQFF.

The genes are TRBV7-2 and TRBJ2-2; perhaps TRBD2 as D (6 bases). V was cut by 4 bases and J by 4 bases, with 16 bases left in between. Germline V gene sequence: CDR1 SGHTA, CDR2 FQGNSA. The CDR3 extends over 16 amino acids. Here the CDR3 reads CASSWTGVSGTGELFF. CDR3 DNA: TGTGCCAGCAGCTGGACGGGGGTATCGGGCACCGGGGAGCTGTTTTTT.

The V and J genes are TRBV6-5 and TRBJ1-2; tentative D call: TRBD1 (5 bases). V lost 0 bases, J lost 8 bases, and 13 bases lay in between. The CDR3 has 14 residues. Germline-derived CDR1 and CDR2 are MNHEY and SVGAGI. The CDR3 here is CASSYSPGRRGYTF. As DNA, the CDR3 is TGTGCCAGCAGTTACTCGCCAGGGAGAAGGGGCTACACCTTC.

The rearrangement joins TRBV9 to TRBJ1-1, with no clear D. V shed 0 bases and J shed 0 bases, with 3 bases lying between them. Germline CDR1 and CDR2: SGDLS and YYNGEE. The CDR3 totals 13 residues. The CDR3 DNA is TGTGCCAGCAGCGTAGACATGAACACTGAAGCTTTCTTT. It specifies CASSVDMNTEAFF.

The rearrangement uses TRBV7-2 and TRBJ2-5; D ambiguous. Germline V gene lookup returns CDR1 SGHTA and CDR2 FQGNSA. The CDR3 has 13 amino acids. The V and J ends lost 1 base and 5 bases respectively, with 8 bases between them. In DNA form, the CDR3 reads TGTGCCAGCAGCTTAGGACCAATTGAGACCCAGTACTTC. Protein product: CASSLGPIETQYF.

As DNA, the CDR3 is TGTGCCAGACAGACAGATTTAACCTCCTACGAGCAGTACTTC. It encodes CARQTDLTSYEQYF. The V and J genes are TRBV6-1 and TRBJ2-7; a possible D gene is TRBD1 (5 bases). V was pared by 9 bases and J by 0 bases, with 15 bases between. This CDR3 region has 14 residues. CDR1 is MNHNS and CDR2 is SASEGT in the germline V gene.